This T cell receptor (beta chain) is drawn from a study of OX40 agonist ivuxolimab in advanced cancers. If patients had autoimmune disease history or systemic immunosuppression, they were excluded. Some clones are missing from TCRdb's copy, which holds only in-frame ones; the method was immunoSEQ multiplex PCR. The profile covers some 66,000 clones, with roughly 82% appearing a single time and 5% to 6% taken by the ten largest. Germline CDR1 is WSHSY and CDR2 is SAAADI. The CDR3 is made up of 13 amino acids. V shed 2 bases and J shed 3 bases, with 8 bases lying between them. Sequences were derived from CD4+ or CD8+ T cells sorted from blood, sampled in a trial of the OX40 agonist ivuxolimab. The chain combines TRBV10-2 with TRBJ2-7; D is unclear. The receptor was derived from an adult with an advanced solid tumor such as melanoma, head and neck, liver or kidney cancer. CDR3: CASSEDPVYEQYF. As DNA, the CDR3 is TGCGCCAGCAGTGAGGACCCAGTCTACGAGCAGTACTTC.